One sample yielded the 23 T cell receptor beta chains listed below, sequenced in a study of T cell repertoires in cytomegalovirus infection. Their antigen targets remain unknown. One entry per CDR3 protein results from TCRdb running MiXCR on the reads. The profile shows hundreds of thousands of distinct CDR3 sequences, roughly 28% of them singletons. This specimen was cultured PBMCs, taken from culture after CMV antigen stimulation. Every receptor here comes from a human donor in good health (CMV status not recorded). Some clones in this sample may be carry-over from other donors' samples.

This clonotype was detected a few times. The CDR3 loop reads CASSFGGSGYNEQFF. The CDR3 DNA follows: TGTGCCAGCAGCTTCGGCGGGAGTGGGTACAATGAGCAGTTCTTC. The genes are TRBV7-3 and TRBJ2-1; 7 bases map to TRBD2. Trimming took 3 bases from V and 4 from J; bases not matched to a gene: 6. The CDR3 length is 15 residues. In germline, CDR1 is SGHTA, CDR2 FQGTGA.

The V gene is TRBV6-1, the J gene TRBJ1-2, with 7 bases matching TRBD1. CDR1 is MNHNS, CDR2 SASEGT, per germline. The CDR3 is 16 amino acids. The trim removed 6 bases at V and 4 bases at J, leaving 14 bases unmatched. The CDR3 DNA sequence: TGTGCCAGCAGCACTAACAGGGGCGCACCCTCCTATGGCTACACCTTC. Translating it yields CASSTNRGAPSYGYTF.

The chain has TRBV12-3 or TRBV12-4 and TRBJ2-2; D not certain. The CDR3 runs 13 residues. Trimming removed 5 bases from V and 4 bases from J, with 8 bases in between. DNA of the CDR3: TGTGCCAGCAGTCCTTTAGCCACCGGGGAGCTGTTTTTT. Residues: CASSPLATGELFF.

This clonotype was picked up a small number of times. This rearrangement joins TRBV7-2 to TRBJ2-5; TRBD2 matches at 8 bases. The CDR3 extends over 15 amino acids. Germline V gene sequence: CDR1 SGHTA, CDR2 FQGNSA. The trim removed 2 bases at V and 4 bases at J, leaving 6 bases unmatched. The CDR3 spells CASSLQGAGGETQYF. The CDR3 DNA reads as TGTGCCAGCAGCTTACAAGGGGCGGGAGGAGAGACCCAGTACTTC.

This clonotype has only a few counts. V is TRBV7-6 and J is TRBJ1-4; weak D call: TRBD1 (5 bases). This CDR3 has 15 amino acids. Germline CDR1 SGHVS, CDR2 FNYEAQ. Trimming cost V 1 base and J 2 bases, with 8 bases left between them. The CDR3: CASSLDQGTNEKLFF. CDR3 coding DNA: TGTGCCAGCAGCTTAGATCAGGGTACTAATGAAAAACTGTTTTTT.

This clonotype appeared a few times. J is TRBJ1-3 and V is TRBV19; D is unresolved. The germline V and J ends were trimmed by 0 bases and 5 bases, with 5 bases remaining between them. This CDR3 has 13 residues. Looked up from germline, CDR1 is LNHDA and CDR2 is SQIVND (reference sequence). The CDR3 DNA is TGTGCCAGTAGTATAGATCGCCGAAACACCATATATTTT. Protein product: CASSIDRRNTIYF.

V gene TRBV7-9 combines with J gene TRBJ2-1, with D tentatively TRBD1 or TRBD2 (5 bases each). Trimming shortened V by 5 bases and J by 6 bases, and 11 bases separated the two germline ends. CDR3 length: 13 amino acids. The germline gives CDR1 SEHNR, CDR2 FQNEAQ (reference sequence). In DNA, the CDR3 is TGTGCCAGCAGCCCCGGGGCCTCCAATGAGCAGTTCTTC. It yields the protein CASSPGASNEQFF. The full variable domain, completed using reference TRBV7-9 and TRBJ2-1, is DTGVSQNPRHKITKRGQNVTFRCDPISEHNRLYWYRQTLGQGPEFLTYFQNEAQLEKSRLLSDRFSAERPKGSFSTLEIQRTEQGDSAMYLCASSPGASNEQFFGPGTRLTVL.

The chain combines TRBV20-1 with TRBJ2-1; D unclear. The CDR3 is 13 residues long. From germline, CDR1 is DFQATT and CDR2 SNEGSKA (reference sequence). Trimming left V 0 bases short and J 4 bases short, with 7 bases between. In DNA, the CDR3 is TGCAGTGCTAGAGATATGGCTTACAATGAGCAGTTCTTC. Translated: CSARDMAYNEQFF.

V usage is TRBV6-5 and J usage is TRBJ1-1; 8 nucleotides agree with TRBD1. V shed 4 bases and J 6 bases; nucleotides not matched to a gene: 10. The CDR3 contains 15 residues. Germline lookup yields CDR1 MNHEY and CDR2 SVGAGI. The CDR3 spells CASSSRLQGASEAFF. The CDR3 nucleotides read TGTGCCAGCAGTTCTAGACTTCAGGGGGCGTCTGAAGCTTTCTTT.

This clonotype was seen only a few times. The chain is built from TRBV7-2 and TRBJ2-3; 10 positions match TRBD1. CDR3 length: 16 residues. Germline CDR1 is SGHTA and CDR2 is FQGNSA. V was clipped by 5 bases and J by 4 bases; unmatched bases: 9. The CDR3 DNA sequence: TGTGCCAGCAGCCCCCAAGGGACAGGGGTCGCAGATACGCAGTATTTT. Its translation is CASSPQGTGVADTQYF.

This clonotype was found a few times. The V and J genes are TRBV7-8 and TRBJ2-1; 9 positions agree with TRBD1. CDR3 length equals 15 residues. The V and J ends lost 5 bases and 4 bases, in that order; junction bases with no gene match: 6. Per the germline V gene, CDR1 is SGHVS and CDR2 is FQNEAQ. Written as DNA, the CDR3 is TGTGCCAGCAGCAGAGGGGGGACAGGGTACAATGAGCAGTTCTTC. It is translated as CASSRGGTGYNEQFF.

This clonotype showed up just a few times. The genes are TRBV5-6 and TRBJ2-1, with D maybe TRBD2 (5 bases). This CDR3 comprises 14 residues. Trimming removed 4 bases from V and 0 bases from J, with 8 bases in between. Germline assignment: CDR1 SGHDT and CDR2 YYEEEE. The chain's CDR3 is CASSPGISYNEQFF. DNA of the CDR3: TGTGCCAGCAGCCCCGGGATCTCCTACAATGAGCAGTTCTTC.

The chain couples TRBV7-6 to TRBJ2-2; TRBD1 or TRBD2 may be the D gene (6 bases each). V lost 2 bases and J lost 6, with 16 bases in between. Germline loops: CDR1 SGHVS, CDR2 FNYEAQ. CDR3 length: 16 residues. The CDR3 DNA sequence: TGTGCCAGCAGCTTATATGGCCTAGGGGGGCCCGGGGAGCTGTTTTTT. Residues: CASSLYGLGGPGELFF.

This clonotype was observed many times. The chain joins TRBV27 to TRBJ2-7; D gene unclear. The V gene's germline CDR1 is MNHEY and CDR2 SMNVEV (reference sequence). V lost 5 bases to trimming and J lost 3 bases, with 17 bases between them. The CDR3 has 15 residues. The CDR3 region is CASSQPRLPLYEQYF. In DNA, the CDR3 is TGTGCCAGCAGTCAACCACGGCTCCCTCTCTACGAGCAGTACTTC.

There are a few counts of this clonotype. J is TRBJ2-1 and V is TRBV7-2, with D possibly being TRBD1 or TRBD2 (5 bases each). The V end lost 5 bases, the J end lost 8 bases, and 19 bases lay between the germline ends. CDR1 is SGHTA and CDR2 is FQGNSA in the germline V gene. The CDR3 sequence is 15 residues long. CDR3 in DNA: TGTGCCAGCAGCCTAACCGGGGCCGCTATAGATGAGCAGTTCTTC. Its translation is CASSLTGAAIDEQFF.

V is TRBV6-1 and J is TRBJ2-3; 7 bases align to TRBD2. The junction had 10 bases not matched to a gene; V was cut back by 6 bases and J by 7 bases. Germline V CDR1 and CDR2: MNHNS, SASEGT. The CDR3 is made up of 14 amino acids. This CDR3 is CASSRFTSAYTQYF. Written as DNA, the CDR3 is TGTGCCAGCAGCCGCTTTACTAGCGCGTATACGCAGTATTTT.

The chain links TRBV4-2 to TRBJ2-7; 11 nucleotides match TRBD2. With V trimmed by 0 bases and J by 6 bases, 4 bases remained unmatched. CDR3 length: 15 amino acids. Germline V gene sequence: CDR1 LGHNA, CDR2 YNFKEQ. The chain's CDR3 is CASSQELAGGAEQYF. Here the CDR3 DNA reads TGTGCCAGCAGCCAAGAGCTAGCGGGGGGAGCCGAGCAGTACTTC.

There are a few counts of this clonotype. The V call is TRBV19, the J call TRBJ2-2; D is possibly TRBD2 (5 bases). With 3 bases removed from V and 5 bases from J, the gap between germline ends came to 10 bases. The germline V gene has CDR1 LNHDA and CDR2 SQIVND (reference sequence). The CDR3 extends over 14 amino acids. In DNA form, the CDR3 reads TGTGCCAGTAGTATCCCAGGCGGGACCGGGGAGCTGTTTTTT. Its protein is CASSIPGGTGELFF.

This clonotype was seen at least ten times. V gene TRBV7-2 combines with J gene TRBJ1-1; D is unclear. The CDR3 has 14 residues. V was trimmed by 5 bases and J by 4 bases, leaving 14 bases between them. Germline-derived CDR1 and CDR2 are SGHTA and FQGNSA. The CDR3 sequence is CASSPRERFTEAFF. For the CDR3, the DNA is TGTGCCAGCAGCCCGCGGGAGAGATTCACTGAAGCTTTCTTT.

There are a few counts of this clonotype. V and J are TRBV20-1 and TRBJ2-7; D is undetermined. Germline V gives CDR1 DFQATT, CDR2 SNEGSKA (reference sequence). Between the trimmed V and J ends, which lost 1 base and 0 bases, there was a span of 13 bases. The CDR3 totals 15 residues. CDR3: CSARVPGFGSYEQYF. The DNA for the CDR3 is TGCAGTGCTAGAGTGCCCGGGTTTGGCTCCTACGAGCAGTACTTC.

In this sample, this clonotype turned up a few times. V is TRBV7-9 and J is TRBJ2-5; 14 bases agree with TRBD2. The V gene end was trimmed by 5 bases and the J gene end by 2 bases; junction bases not matched to a gene: 7. This CDR3 has 17 residues. Germline V gene data show CDR1 as SEHNR and CDR2 as FQNEAQ (reference sequence). The CDR3 is CASSRGLAGAEQETQYF. The DNA for the CDR3 is TGTGCCAGCAGCCGGGGACTAGCGGGAGCAGAGCAAGAGACCCAGTACTTC.

The V and J genes are TRBV7-4 and TRBJ1-2, with D hard to call. The germline V and J ends were trimmed by 5 bases and 8 bases, with 9 bases remaining between them. CDR3 length equals 11 residues. Germline V CDR1 and CDR2: SGHVT, SQSDAQ. In DNA form, the CDR3 reads TGTGCCAGCAGCCCCGCGGGGGGCTACACCTTC. It translates to CASSPAGGYTF.

In this sample, this clonotype turned up many times. The gene calls are TRBV28 and TRBJ2-1; TRBD1 is a possible D gene (5 bases). Germline CDR1 reads MDHEN; CDR2 reads SYDVKM. Trimming removed 4 bases from V and 0 bases from J, with 10 bases in between. The CDR3 sequence is 15 residues long. The CDR3 DNA sequence: TGTGCCAGCAGTTCCCAGGGATTCTCCTACAATGAGCAGTTCTTC. The encoded protein is CASSSQGFSYNEQFF.